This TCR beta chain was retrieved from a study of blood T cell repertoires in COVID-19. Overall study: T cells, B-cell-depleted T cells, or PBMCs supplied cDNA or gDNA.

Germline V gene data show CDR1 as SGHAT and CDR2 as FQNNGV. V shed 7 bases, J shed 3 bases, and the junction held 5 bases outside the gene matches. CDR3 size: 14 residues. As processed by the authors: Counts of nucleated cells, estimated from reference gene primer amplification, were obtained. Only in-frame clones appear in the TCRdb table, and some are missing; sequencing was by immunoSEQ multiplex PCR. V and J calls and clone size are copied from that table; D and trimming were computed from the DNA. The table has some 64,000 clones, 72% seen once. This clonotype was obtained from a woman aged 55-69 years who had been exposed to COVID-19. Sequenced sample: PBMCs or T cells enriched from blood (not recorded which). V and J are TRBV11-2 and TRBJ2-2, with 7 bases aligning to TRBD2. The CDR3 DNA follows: TGTGCCAGCACCCCGACTAGCTACACCGGGGAGCTGTTTTTT. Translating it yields CASTPTSYTGELFF.